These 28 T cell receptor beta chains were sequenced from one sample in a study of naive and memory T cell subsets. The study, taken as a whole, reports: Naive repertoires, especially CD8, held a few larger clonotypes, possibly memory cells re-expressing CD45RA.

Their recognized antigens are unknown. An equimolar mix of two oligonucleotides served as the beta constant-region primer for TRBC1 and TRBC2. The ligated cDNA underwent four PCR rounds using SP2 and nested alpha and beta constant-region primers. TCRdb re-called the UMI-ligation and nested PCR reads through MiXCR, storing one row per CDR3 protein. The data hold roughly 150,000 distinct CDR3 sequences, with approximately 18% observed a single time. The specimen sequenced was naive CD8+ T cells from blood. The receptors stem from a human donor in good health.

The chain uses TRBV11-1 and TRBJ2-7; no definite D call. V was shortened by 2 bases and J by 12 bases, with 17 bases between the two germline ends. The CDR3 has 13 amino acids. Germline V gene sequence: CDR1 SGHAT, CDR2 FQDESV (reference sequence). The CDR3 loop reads CASSLQVGSSWYF. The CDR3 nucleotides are TGTGCCAGCAGCTTACAAGTCGGGTCTTCCTGGTACTTC.

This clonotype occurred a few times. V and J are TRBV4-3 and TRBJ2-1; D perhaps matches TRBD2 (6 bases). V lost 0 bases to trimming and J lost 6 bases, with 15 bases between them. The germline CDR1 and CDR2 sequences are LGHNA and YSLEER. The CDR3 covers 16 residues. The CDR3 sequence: CASSQDNRMGGNEQFF. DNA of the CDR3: TGCGCCAGCAGCCAAGACAACAGGATGGGGGGCAATGAGCAGTTCTTC.

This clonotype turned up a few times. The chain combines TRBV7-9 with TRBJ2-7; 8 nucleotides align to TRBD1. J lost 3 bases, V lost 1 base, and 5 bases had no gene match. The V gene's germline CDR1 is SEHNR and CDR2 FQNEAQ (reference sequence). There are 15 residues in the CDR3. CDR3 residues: CASSLGTGSVYEQYF. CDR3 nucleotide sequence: TGTGCCAGCAGCTTAGGGACAGGGAGCGTCTACGAGCAGTACTTC.

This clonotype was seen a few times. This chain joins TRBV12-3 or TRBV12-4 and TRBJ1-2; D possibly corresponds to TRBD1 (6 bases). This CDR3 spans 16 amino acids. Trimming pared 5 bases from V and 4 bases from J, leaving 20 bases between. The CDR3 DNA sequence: TGTGCCAGCAGTGGCCTTGGACAGAAATATACCTATGGCTACACCTTC. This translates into CASSGLGQKYTYGYTF.

This CDR3 reads CASSTGQYPTTDTQYF. The CDR3 DNA sequence: TGTGCCAGCTCTACGGGACAATACCCTACCACAGATACGCAGTATTTT. The rearrangement uses TRBV18 and TRBJ2-3, with D perhaps TRBD1 (6 bases). Trimming left V 6 bases short and J 2 bases short, with 18 bases between. CDR1 KGHSH and CDR2 LQKENI come from the germline V gene. The CDR3 loop spans 16 amino acids. Supplemented by reference TRBV18 and TRBJ2-3, the full variable domain reads NAGVMQNPRHLVRRRGQEARLRCSPMKGHSHVYWYRQLPEEGLKFMVYLQKENIIDESGMPKERFSAEFPKEGPSILRIQQVVRGDSAAYFCASSTGQYPTTDTQYFGPGTRLTVL.

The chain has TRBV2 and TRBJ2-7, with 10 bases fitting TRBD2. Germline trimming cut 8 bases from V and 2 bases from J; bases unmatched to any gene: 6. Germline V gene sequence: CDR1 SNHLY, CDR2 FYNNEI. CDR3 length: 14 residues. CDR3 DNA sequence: TGTGCCAGCTTGGGACTAGCGTTTACCTACGAGCAGTACTTC. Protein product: CASLGLAFTYEQYF.

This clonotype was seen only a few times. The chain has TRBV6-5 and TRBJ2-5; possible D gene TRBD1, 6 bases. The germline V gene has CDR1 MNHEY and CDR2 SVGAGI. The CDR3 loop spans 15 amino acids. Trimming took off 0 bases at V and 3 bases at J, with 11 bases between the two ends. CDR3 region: CASSYSMGQKETQYF. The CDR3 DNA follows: TGTGCCAGCAGTTACTCGATGGGACAAAAAGAGACCCAGTACTTC.

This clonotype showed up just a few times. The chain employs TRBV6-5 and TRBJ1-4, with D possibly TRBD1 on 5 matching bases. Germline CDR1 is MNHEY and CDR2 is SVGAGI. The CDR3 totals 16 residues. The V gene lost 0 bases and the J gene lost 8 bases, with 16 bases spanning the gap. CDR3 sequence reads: CASSYSVGDGGEKLFF. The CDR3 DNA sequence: TGTGCCAGCAGTTACTCCGTCGGGGACGGAGGCGAAAAACTGTTTTTT.

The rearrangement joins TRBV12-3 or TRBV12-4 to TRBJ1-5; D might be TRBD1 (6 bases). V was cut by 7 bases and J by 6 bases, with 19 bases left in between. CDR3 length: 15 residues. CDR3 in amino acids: CASTLGGGSGQPQHF. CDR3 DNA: TGTGCCAGCACCTTAGGGGGAGGGAGTGGTCAGCCCCAGCATTTT.

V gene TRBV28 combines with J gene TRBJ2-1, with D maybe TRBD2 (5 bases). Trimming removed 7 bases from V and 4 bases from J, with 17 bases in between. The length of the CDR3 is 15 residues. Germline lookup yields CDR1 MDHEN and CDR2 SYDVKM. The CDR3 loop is CASTGGSSGYNEQFF. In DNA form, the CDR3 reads TGTGCCAGCACCGGAGGAAGCAGCGGTTACAATGAGCAGTTCTTC.

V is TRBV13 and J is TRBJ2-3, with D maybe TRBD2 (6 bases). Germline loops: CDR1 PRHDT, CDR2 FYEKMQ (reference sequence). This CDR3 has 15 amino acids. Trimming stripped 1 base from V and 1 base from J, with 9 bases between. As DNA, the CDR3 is TGTGCCAGCAGCTTAGAGATAGCGGGCACAGATACGCAGTATTTT. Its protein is CASSLEIAGTDTQYF.

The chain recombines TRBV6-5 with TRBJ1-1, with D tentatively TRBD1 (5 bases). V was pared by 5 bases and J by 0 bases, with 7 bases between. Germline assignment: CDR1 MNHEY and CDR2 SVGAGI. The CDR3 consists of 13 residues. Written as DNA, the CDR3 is TGTGCCAGCAGTCCAGGGCTGAACACTGAAGCTTTCTTT. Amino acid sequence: CASSPGLNTEAFF.

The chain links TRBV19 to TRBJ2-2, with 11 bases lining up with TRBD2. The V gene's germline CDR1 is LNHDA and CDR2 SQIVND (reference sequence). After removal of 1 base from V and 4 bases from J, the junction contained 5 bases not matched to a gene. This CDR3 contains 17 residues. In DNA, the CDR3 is TGTGCCAGTAGTATAGCGGAACTAGCGGGAGCCACCGGGGAGCTGTTTTTT. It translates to CASSIAELAGATGELFF.

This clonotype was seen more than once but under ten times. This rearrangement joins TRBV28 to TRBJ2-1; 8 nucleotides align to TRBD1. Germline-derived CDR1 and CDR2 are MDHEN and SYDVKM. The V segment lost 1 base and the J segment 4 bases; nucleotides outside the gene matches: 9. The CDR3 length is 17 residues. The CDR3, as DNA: TGTGCCAGCAGTTTATCAGGGGGCGGCCTTTTTTACAATGAGCAGTTCTTC. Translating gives CASSLSGGGLFYNEQFF.

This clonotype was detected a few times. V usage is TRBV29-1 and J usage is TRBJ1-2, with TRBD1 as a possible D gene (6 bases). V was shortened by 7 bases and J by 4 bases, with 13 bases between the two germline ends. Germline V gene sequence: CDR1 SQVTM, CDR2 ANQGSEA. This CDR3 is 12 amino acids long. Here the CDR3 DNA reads TGCAGCGGCGGAGGGGACACCTATGGCTACACCTTC. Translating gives CSGGGDTYGYTF.

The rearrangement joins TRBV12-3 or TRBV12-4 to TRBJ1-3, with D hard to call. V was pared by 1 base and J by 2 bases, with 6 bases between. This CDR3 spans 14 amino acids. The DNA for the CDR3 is TGTGCCAGCAGTTTAGGGGGTACTGGAAACACCATATATTTT. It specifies CASSLGGTGNTIYF.

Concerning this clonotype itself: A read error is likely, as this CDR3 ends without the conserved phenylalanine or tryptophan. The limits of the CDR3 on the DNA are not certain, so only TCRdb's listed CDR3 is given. The CDR3: CASSLGKRGTGL. J is TRBJ2-7 and V is TRBV27; TRBD1, the table's D call, was not compared with the DNA. CDR1 is MNHEY, CDR2 SMNVEV, per germline (reference sequence). The length of the CDR3 is 12 amino acids, counting both ends.

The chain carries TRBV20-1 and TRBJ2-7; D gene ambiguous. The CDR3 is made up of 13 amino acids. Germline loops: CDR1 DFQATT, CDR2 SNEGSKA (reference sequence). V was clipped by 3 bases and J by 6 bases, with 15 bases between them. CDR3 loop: CSASRYGVIEQYF. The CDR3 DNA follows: TGCAGTGCTAGTAGGTACGGCGTGATCGAGCAGTACTTC.

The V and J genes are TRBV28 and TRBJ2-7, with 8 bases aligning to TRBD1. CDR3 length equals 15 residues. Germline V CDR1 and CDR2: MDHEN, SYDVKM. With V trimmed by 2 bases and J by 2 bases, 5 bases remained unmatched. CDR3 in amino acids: CASSLRRDRTYEQYF. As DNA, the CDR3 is TGTGCCAGCAGTTTAAGGAGGGACAGGACCTACGAGCAGTACTTC.

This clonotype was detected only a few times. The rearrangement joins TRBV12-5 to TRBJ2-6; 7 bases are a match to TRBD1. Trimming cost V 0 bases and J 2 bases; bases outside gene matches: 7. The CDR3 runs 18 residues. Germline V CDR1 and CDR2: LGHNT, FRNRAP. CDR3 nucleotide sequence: TGTGCTAGTGGTTTGGTTAAAACAGGGGAAACTGGGGCCAACGTCCTGACTTTC. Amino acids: CASGLVKTGETGANVLTF.

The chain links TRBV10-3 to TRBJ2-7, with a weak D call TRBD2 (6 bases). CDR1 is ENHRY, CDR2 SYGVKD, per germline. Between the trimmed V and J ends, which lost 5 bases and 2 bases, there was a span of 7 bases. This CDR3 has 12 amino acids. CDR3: CAISREPYEQYF. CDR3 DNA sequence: TGTGCCATCAGTCGGGAGCCCTACGAGCAGTACTTC.

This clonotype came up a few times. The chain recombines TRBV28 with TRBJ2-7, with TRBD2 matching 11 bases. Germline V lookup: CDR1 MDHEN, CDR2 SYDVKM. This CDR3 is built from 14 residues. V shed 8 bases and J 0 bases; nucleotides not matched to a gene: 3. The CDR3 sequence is CASRGLAASYEQYF. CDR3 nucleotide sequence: TGTGCCAGCCGGGGACTAGCGGCCTCCTACGAGCAGTACTTC.

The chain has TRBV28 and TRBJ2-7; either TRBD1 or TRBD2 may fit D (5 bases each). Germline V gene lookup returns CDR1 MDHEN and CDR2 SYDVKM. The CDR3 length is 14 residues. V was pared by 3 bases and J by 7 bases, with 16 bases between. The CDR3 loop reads CASSLGRAPWEQYF. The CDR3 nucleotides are TGTGCCAGCAGTTTGGGACGGGCCCCGTGGGAGCAGTACTTC.

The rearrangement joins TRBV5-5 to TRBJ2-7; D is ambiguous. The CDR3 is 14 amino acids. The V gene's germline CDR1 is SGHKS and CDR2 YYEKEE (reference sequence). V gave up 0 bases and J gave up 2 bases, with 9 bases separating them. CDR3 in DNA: TGTGCCAGCAGCTTGGAGACCGAAACCTACGAGCAGTACTTC. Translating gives CASSLETETYEQYF.

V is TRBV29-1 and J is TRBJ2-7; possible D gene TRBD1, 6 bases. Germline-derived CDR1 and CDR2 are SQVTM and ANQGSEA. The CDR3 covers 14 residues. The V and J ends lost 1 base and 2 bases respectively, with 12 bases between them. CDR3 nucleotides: TGCAGCGTTGAAGGGGAAGAGGGGGCCTACGAGCAGTACTTC. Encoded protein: CSVEGEEGAYEQYF.

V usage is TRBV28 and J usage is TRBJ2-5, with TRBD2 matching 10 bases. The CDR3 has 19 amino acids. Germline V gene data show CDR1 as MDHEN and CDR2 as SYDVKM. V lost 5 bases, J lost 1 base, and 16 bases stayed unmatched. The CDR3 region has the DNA TGTGCCAGCAGTGTGAACCTAGCGGGAGAATGGGGGCGCCAAGAGACCCAGTACTTC. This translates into CASSVNLAGEWGRQETQYF. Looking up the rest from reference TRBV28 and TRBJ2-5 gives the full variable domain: DVKVTQSSRYLVKRTGEKVFLECVQDMDHENMFWYRQDPGLGLRLIYFSYDVKMKEKGDIPEGYSVSREKKERFSLILESASTNQTSMYLCASSVNLAGEWGRQETQYFGPGTRLLVL.

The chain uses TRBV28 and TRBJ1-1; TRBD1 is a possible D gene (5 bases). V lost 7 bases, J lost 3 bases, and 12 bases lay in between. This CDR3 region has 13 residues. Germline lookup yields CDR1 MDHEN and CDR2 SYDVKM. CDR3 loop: CASTRGEYTEAFF. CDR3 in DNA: TGTGCCAGCACCCGGGGGGAGTACACTGAAGCTTTCTTT.

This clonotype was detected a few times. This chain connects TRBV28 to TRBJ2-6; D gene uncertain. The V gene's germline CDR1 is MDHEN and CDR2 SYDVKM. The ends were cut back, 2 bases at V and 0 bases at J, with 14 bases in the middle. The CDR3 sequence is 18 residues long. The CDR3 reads CASSLQAARLSGANVLTF. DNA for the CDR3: TGTGCCAGCAGTTTACAGGCCGCGCGACTCTCTGGGGCCAACGTCCTGACTTTC.